The 30 T cell receptor beta chains below come from one sample, sequenced in a study of neurological immune-mediated disorders. TCRdb re-called the 5' RACE reads with MiXCR, one entry per CDR3 protein. The sample has around 70,000 distinct CDR3 sequences; around 5.2% are singletons. The sequenced sample consisted of PBMCs. The source is a woman aged 25 to 39 with multiple sclerosis.

This clonotype was detected many times. In nucleotides, the CDR3 is TGTGCCAGCAGCCCCGGGACAGCAAGGGCTGAAGCTTTCTTT. It codes for CASSPGTARAEAFF. The chain recombines TRBV7-9 with TRBJ1-1; TRBD1 matches at 7 bases. After removal of 5 bases from V and 6 bases from J, the junction contained 9 bases not matched to a gene. CDR1 is SEHNR, CDR2 FQNEAQ, per germline (reference sequence). This CDR3 is 14 amino acids long. Combining the CDR3 with reference TRBV7-9 and TRBJ1-1 gives the whole variable domain DTGVSQNPRHKITKRGQNVTFRCDPISEHNRLYWYRQTLGQGPEFLTYFQNEAQLEKSRLLSDRFSAERPKGSFSTLEIQRTEQGDSAMYLCASSPGTARAEAFFGQGTRLTVV.

In its sample, this clonotype was seen a few times. The chain combines TRBV15 with TRBJ1-2; 8 bases are a match to TRBD1. Germline V lookup: CDR1 LNHNV, CDR2 YYDKDF (reference sequence). The length of the CDR3 is 15 residues. The V gene end was trimmed by 4 bases and the J gene end by 2 bases; junction bases not matched to a gene: 6. CDR3 sequence reads: CATSTTGAPNYGYTF. As DNA, the CDR3 is TGTGCCACCAGCACGACAGGGGCGCCCAACTATGGCTACACCTTC.

The table lists this clonotype with many counts. The chain links TRBV21-1 to TRBJ1-5; TRBD1 is taken as the D call from the table, unchecked against the DNA. TRBV21-1 is given as a pseudogene. The CDR3 covers 15 residues. The CDR3 spells CASIPCQGGNQPQNF. CDR3 nucleotide sequence: TGTGCCAGCATCCCTTGTCAAGGGGGCAATCAGCCCCAGAATTTT.

In its sample, this clonotype was seen a few times. This chain joins TRBV5-1 and TRBJ2-1, with D perhaps being TRBD1 or TRBD2 (5 bases each). The germline CDR1 and CDR2 sequences are SGHRS and YFSETQ. The CDR3 covers 14 residues. Trimming took off 4 bases at V and 7 bases at J, with 15 bases between the two ends. The CDR3 DNA reads TGCGCCAGCAGCGCCGTAGCTGGGGGAAATGAGCAGTTCTTC. Translation: CASSAVAGGNEQFF.

In this sample, this clonotype turned up many times. The chain carries TRBV6-5 and TRBJ1-1, with TRBD1 as a possible D gene (6 bases). V was clipped by 4 bases and J by 3 bases, with 12 bases between them. The CDR3 totals 14 residues. Looked up from germline, CDR1 is MNHEY and CDR2 is SVGAGI. The CDR3 DNA reads as TGTGCCAGCAGTTTACAGGGCGGATACACTGAAGCTTTCTTT. Translation: CASSLQGGYTEAFF.

In this sample, this clonotype turned up many times. The chain employs TRBV5-1 and TRBJ1-2, with a possible D match to TRBD1 (6 bases). Germline values: CDR1 SGHRS, CDR2 YFSETQ. The V end was cut by 2 bases, the J end by 6 bases, with 17 bases between. This CDR3 contains 15 residues. CDR3 protein: CASSFGGTSGNGYTF. CDR3 nucleotides: TGCGCCAGCAGCTTCGGCGGGACATCGGGAAATGGCTACACCTTC. The whole variable domain, remainder taken from reference TRBV5-1 and TRBJ1-2, is KAGVTQTPRYLIKTRGQQVTLSCSPISGHRSVSWYQQTPGQGLQFLFEYFSETQRNKGNFPGRFSGRQFSNSRSEMNVSTLELGDSALYLCASSFGGTSGNGYTFGSGTRLTVV.

This chain joins TRBV15 and TRBJ1-5, with 8 bases fitting TRBD1. V dropped 3 bases and J dropped 5; count of bases not matched to a gene: 3. This CDR3 contains 14 residues. Germline V gene data show CDR1 as LNHNV and CDR2 as YYDKDF (reference sequence). The CDR3 spells CATSSSGGDQPQHF. As DNA, the CDR3 is TGTGCCACCAGCAGTTCAGGGGGCGATCAGCCCCAGCATTTT.

This clonotype was seen at least ten times. The chain employs TRBV7-9 and TRBJ1-5; the D gene is possibly TRBD1 (5 bases). From germline, CDR1 is SEHNR and CDR2 FQNEAQ (reference sequence). Trimming removed 5 bases from V and 2 bases from J, with 13 bases in between. The CDR3 totals 15 residues. CDR3 region: CASSPPGDGNQPQHF. Here the CDR3 DNA reads TGTGCCAGCAGCCCACCGGGGGATGGCAATCAGCCCCAGCATTTT.

Many counts were recorded for this clonotype. The rearrangement uses TRBV5-1 and TRBJ2-5; D might be TRBD1 (6 bases). Between the trimmed V and J ends, which lost 3 bases and 5 bases, there was a span of 14 bases. The CDR3 sequence is 14 residues long. Germline CDR1 reads SGHRS; CDR2 reads YFSETQ. The CDR3 DNA is TGCGCCAGCAGCTCACCGGACAGACGGGAGACCCAGTACTTC. As protein: CASSSPDRRETQYF.

This clonotype came up many times. The chain recombines TRBV4-2 with TRBJ1-2; no clear D gene. Deletions cut 0 bases from V and 2 bases from J, with 7 bases between. The CDR3 is 14 amino acids. Germline CDR1 is LGHNA and CDR2 is YNFKEQ. In DNA, the CDR3 is TGTGCCAGCAGCCAAGAAGGGCAGAACTATGGCTACACCTTC. This translates into CASSQEGQNYGYTF.

The sample holds a few counts of this clonotype. The chain combines TRBV18 with TRBJ2-7; the match to TRBD2 covers 10 bases. The CDR3 is 15 amino acids. Germline CDR1 KGHSH, CDR2 LQKENI. V shed 8 bases and J 0 bases; nucleotides not matched to a gene: 7. The CDR3 region has the DNA TGTGCCAGCGGGACTTTAGCGGGGGGCTCCTACGAGCAGTACTTC. It codes for CASGTLAGGSYEQYF.

This clonotype occurred many times. V is TRBV12-3 or TRBV12-4 and J is TRBJ1-3, with 7 bases lining up with TRBD1. The J segment lost 0 bases and the V segment lost 6 bases, leaving 8 bases of the junction unmatched. This CDR3 has 16 amino acids. The CDR3 is CASSQQGSTSGNTIYF. The CDR3 nucleotides read TGTGCCAGCAGCCAACAGGGGTCAACCTCTGGAAACACCATATATTTT.

V gene TRBV7-6 combines with J gene TRBJ1-6; weak D call: TRBD1 (5 bases). The V and J ends lost 5 bases and 10 bases respectively, with 18 bases between them. The germline V gene has CDR1 SGHVS and CDR2 FNYEAQ. The CDR3 runs to 15 residues. CDR3 loop: CASSIYSGRGSPLHF. CDR3 sequence (DNA): TGTGCCAGCAGCATCTACAGTGGACGGGGCTCACCCCTCCACTTT.

On this clonotype: One end of the junction varies from germline; a read error may be responsible. The chain has TRBV5-8 and TRBJ1-5, with D possibly TRBD1 on 5 matching bases. The CDR3 has 14 amino acids. CDR1 is SGHTS, CDR2 YDEGEE, per germline. The chain's CDR3 is CASSLIGANQPQNF. For the CDR3, the DNA is TGTGCCAGCAGCTTAATTGGGGCCAATCAGCCCCAGAATTTT. The variable domain in full, completed from reference TRBV5-8 and TRBJ1-5, reads EAGVTQSPTHLIKTRGQQATLRCSPISGHTSVYWYQQALGLGLQFLLWYDEGEERNRGNFPPRFSGRQFPNYSSELNVNALELEDSALYLCASSLIGANQPQNFGDGTRLSIL.

This clonotype turned up a few times. V is TRBV5-1 and J is TRBJ2-7; D possibly uses TRBD1 or TRBD2 (5 bases each). CDR1 is SGHRS, CDR2 YFSETQ, per germline. V lost 4 bases and J lost 0, with 11 bases in between. The CDR3 covers 14 residues. DNA of the CDR3: TGCGCCAGCAGCGATGCTGGGGGCTCCTACGAGCAGTACTTC. It codes for CASSDAGGSYEQYF.

This clonotype was recorded many times. The chain is built from TRBV7-9 and TRBJ2-5, with D possibly TRBD1 on 5 matching bases. Trimming took 6 bases from V and 1 from J, leaving 21 bases between them. The CDR3 extends over 17 amino acids. The germline gives CDR1 SEHNR, CDR2 FQNEAQ (reference sequence). CDR3 sequence reads: CASRIKGQADVQETQYF. The DNA for the CDR3 is TGTGCCAGCAGAATAAAGGGGCAGGCCGACGTCCAAGAGACCCAGTACTTC.

The CDR3, as DNA: TGCGCCAGCAGCCCCCAGTACGGCACCGGGGAGCTGTTTTTT. Protein: CASSPQYGTGELFF. The rearrangement uses TRBV5-1 and TRBJ2-2; D not resolved. The ends were cut back, 4 bases at V and 4 bases at J, with 11 bases in the middle. The germline CDR1 and CDR2 sequences are SGHRS and YFSETQ. This CDR3 has 14 residues.

This clonotype has ten or more counts. The J gene is TRBJ2-3, the V gene TRBV6-4; TRBD2 matches at 8 bases. Germline-derived CDR1 and CDR2 are MRHNA and SNTAGT. Unmatched junction bases numbered 8, after V lost 3 bases and J lost 6 bases. The CDR3 has 15 amino acids. CDR3 sequence: CASSEGSGAVDTQYF. In nucleotides, the CDR3 is TGTGCCAGCAGTGAAGGTAGCGGGGCAGTGGATACGCAGTATTTT.

Many counts were recorded for this clonotype. The chain carries TRBV20-1 and TRBJ2-1, with a weak D call TRBD1 (6 bases). V was pared by 6 bases and J by 7 bases, with 19 bases between. CDR1 and CDR2 from the germline V gene are DFQATT and SNEGSKA (reference sequence). CDR3 length: 14 residues. In nucleotides, the CDR3 is TGCAGTGCCTCAGGGTGGGACAAGGATAATGAGCAGTTCTTC. The encoded protein is CSASGWDKDNEQFF.

This clonotype was counted only a few times. The J gene is TRBJ1-6, the V gene TRBV2; TRBD1 might be the D (5 bases). With 1 base removed from V and 9 bases from J, the gap between germline ends came to 10 bases. The CDR3 has 14 residues. CDR1 and CDR2 (germline): SNHLY, FYNNEI. The CDR3 protein is CASSEGQGRSPLHF. In nucleotides, the CDR3 is TGTGCCAGCAGTGAAGGGCAGGGACGTTCACCCCTCCACTTT. Full variable domain (remainder filled in from reference TRBV2 and TRBJ1-6): EPEVTQTPSHQVTQMGQEVILRCVPISNHLYFYWYRQILGQKVEFLVSFYNNEISEKSEIFDDQFSVERPDGSNFTLKIRSTKLEDSAMYFCASSEGQGRSPLHFGNGTRLTVT.

This clonotype was seen only a few times. J is TRBJ1-2 and V is TRBV6-6; D is unclear. Trimming removed 0 bases from V and 4 bases from J, with 6 bases in between. The CDR3 runs to 13 residues. CDR1 and CDR2 from the germline V gene are MNHNY and SVGAGI (reference sequence). Here the CDR3 DNA reads TGTGCCAGCAGTTACTCCACCCTCTATGGCTACACCTTC. This gives the protein CASSYSTLYGYTF.

This clonotype was counted at least ten times. V is TRBV20-1 and J is TRBJ2-3; 13 bases are shared with TRBD2. The germline V gene encodes CDR1 DFQATT and CDR2 SNEGSKA (reference sequence). V shed 5 bases, J shed 1 base, and the junction held 0 bases outside the gene matches. This CDR3 region has 14 residues. CDR3 region: CSAGLAGGTDTQYF. The CDR3 nucleotides are TGCAGTGCTGGACTAGCGGGGGGCACAGATACGCAGTATTTT.

The chain combines TRBV4-1 with TRBJ2-5, with D perhaps matching TRBD1 (5 bases). From germline, CDR1 is MGHRA and CDR2 YSYEKL. V lost 1 base and J 3 bases, leaving 9 bases between the germline ends. The length of the CDR3 is 14 residues. The CDR3 nucleotides are TGCGCCAGCAGCCAAGGCGGCAGGGAAGAGACCCAGTACTTC. Translated, it gives CASSQGGREETQYF.

Many counts were recorded for this clonotype. This sequence joins TRBV5-1 and TRBJ2-7, with D perhaps TRBD1 (6 bases). V gave up 4 bases and J gave up 3 bases, with 11 bases separating them. The CDR3 length is 13 residues. Germline lookup yields CDR1 SGHRS and CDR2 YFSETQ. The CDR3 bases are TGCGCCAGCAGCCCCCCGGACAGCTACGAGCAGTACTTC. Its protein product is CASSPPDSYEQYF.

This clonotype was seen ten or more times. CDR3 amino acids: CASSYSPDSYEQYF. CDR3 nucleotide sequence: TGTGCCAGCAGTTACTCGCCCGACAGTTACGAGCAGTACTTC. V gene TRBV6-5 combines with J gene TRBJ2-7; a possible D gene is TRBD1 (5 bases). The CDR3 is 14 residues long. Germline loops: CDR1 MNHEY, CDR2 SVGAGI. V was clipped by 0 bases and J by 4 bases, with 10 bases between them.

This clonotype was picked up many times. This chain joins TRBV6-5 and TRBJ2-2; 7 bases match TRBD2. Germline V gene data show CDR1 as MNHEY and CDR2 as SVGAGI. The CDR3 length is 14 residues. V dropped 2 bases and J dropped 6; count of bases not matched to a gene: 3. The CDR3 reads CASSYRREAGELFF. The CDR3 DNA follows: TGTGCCAGCAGTTACCGTCGGGAGGCCGGGGAGCTGTTTTTT.

This clonotype was counted ten times or more. The chain carries TRBV12-3 or TRBV12-4 and TRBJ1-5, with a tentative D call TRBD1 (5 bases). This CDR3 comprises 13 residues. V shed 5 bases and J shed 3 bases, with 8 bases lying between them. The CDR3 is CASSEGLNQPQHF. For the CDR3, the DNA is TGTGCCAGCAGTGAGGGACTCAATCAGCCCCAGCATTTT.

This clonotype was found many times. The chain combines TRBV5-1 with TRBJ2-2; D perhaps matches TRBD2 (5 bases). CDR1 is SGHRS and CDR2 is YFSETQ in the germline V gene. CDR3 size: 19 residues. With 1 base removed from V and 6 bases from J, the gap between germline ends came to 25 bases. CDR3 coding DNA: TGCGCCAGCAGCTTGTCGGCTTCGGAGGTACCTACTAACGCCGGGGAGCTGTTTTTT. It translates to CASSLSASEVPTNAGELFF.

This clonotype has ten or more counts. This may be a read error: a much more frequent sequence differs by one nucleotide. The rearrangement links TRBV20-1 to TRBJ2-1; possible D gene TRBD1, 6 bases. V was pared by 6 bases and J by 7 bases, with 16 bases between. Germline V gene data show CDR1 as DFQATT and CDR2 as SNEGSKA (reference sequence). CDR3 length equals 13 residues. The CDR3 nucleotides read TGCAGTGCCCCTGGAACGCAGGGGAATGAGCAGTTCTTC. This gives the protein CSAPGTQGNEQFF.

Many counts were recorded for this clonotype. A read error may produce the germline difference seen at one junction end. The genes are TRBV5-1 and TRBJ1-5; tentative D call: TRBD1 (5 bases). Per germline, CDR1 SGHRS and CDR2 YFSETQ. This CDR3 contains 14 residues. The CDR3: CASQAEGQRQPQNF. The CDR3, as DNA: TGCGCCAGCCAGGCAGAGGGCCAGAGACAGCCCCAGAATTTT.